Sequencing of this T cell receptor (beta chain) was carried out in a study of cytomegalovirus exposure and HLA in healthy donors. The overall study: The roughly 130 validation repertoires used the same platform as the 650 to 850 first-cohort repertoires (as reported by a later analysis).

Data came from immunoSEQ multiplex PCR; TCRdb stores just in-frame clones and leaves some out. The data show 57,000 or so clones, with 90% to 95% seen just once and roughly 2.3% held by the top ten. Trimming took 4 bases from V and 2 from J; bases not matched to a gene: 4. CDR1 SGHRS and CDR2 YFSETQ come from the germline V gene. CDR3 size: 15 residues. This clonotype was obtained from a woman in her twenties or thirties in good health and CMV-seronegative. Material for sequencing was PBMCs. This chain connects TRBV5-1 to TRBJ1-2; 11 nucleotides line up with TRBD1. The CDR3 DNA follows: TGCGCCAGCAGCCCGGGACAGGGGGGCAACTATGGCTACACCTTC. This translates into CASSPGQGGNYGYTF.